This T cell receptor (beta chain) was retrieved from a study of cytomegalovirus exposure and HLA in healthy donors. Study-level points and caveats: Per a later analysis, 18,000 or so TCR beta sequences showed association with HLA alleles at 0.05 false discovery rate.

V lost 4 bases and J lost 0; bases outside the gene matches: 3. The germline gives CDR1 SGHRS, CDR2 YFSETQ. This CDR3 contains 14 residues. A multiplex PCR was run with 60 Vbeta primers and 13 Jbeta primers. Clones were sequenced by immunoSEQ multiplex PCR, and TCRdb holds only the in-frame ones, with some missing. This sample has approximately 100,000 clones; more than 65% occur once, and the top ten carry 3% to 4.5%. Concerning this clone: Its specificity is unknown.

This receptor was obtained from a woman aged 50 to 60 in good health and CMV-seropositive. The sample was PBMCs. V usage is TRBV5-1 and J usage is TRBJ1-1, with 7 positions matching TRBD1. The CDR3 region is CASSRGQLNTEAFF. The CDR3 region has the DNA TGCGCCAGCAGCCGGGGACAGCTGAACACTGAAGCTTTCTTT.